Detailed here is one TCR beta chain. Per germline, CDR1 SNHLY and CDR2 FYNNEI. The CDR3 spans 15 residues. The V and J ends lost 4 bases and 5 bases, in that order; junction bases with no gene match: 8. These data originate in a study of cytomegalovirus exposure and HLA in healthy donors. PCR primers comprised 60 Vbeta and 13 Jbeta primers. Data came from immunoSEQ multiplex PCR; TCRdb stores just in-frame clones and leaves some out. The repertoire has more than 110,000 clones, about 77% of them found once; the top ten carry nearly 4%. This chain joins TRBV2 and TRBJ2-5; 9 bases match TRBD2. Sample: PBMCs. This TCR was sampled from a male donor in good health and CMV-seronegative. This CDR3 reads CASSVASGEGETQYF. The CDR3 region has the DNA TGTGCCAGCAGTGTGGCTAGCGGGGAAGGTGAGACCCAGTACTTC.